Below, 18 T cell receptor beta chains from the same sample are listed, as sequenced in a study of cytomegalovirus exposure and HLA in healthy donors. Both 60 Vbeta primers and 13 Jbeta primers went into the PCR. Sequenced by immunoSEQ multiplex PCR; TCRdb stores in-frame clones only, minus some. This sample has under 200,000 clones; about 80% occur once, and the top ten carry around 0.74%. The sample taken for sequencing was PBMCs. The receptors here all came from a woman in her thirties or forties in good health and CMV-seronegative.

This rearrangement joins TRBV30 to TRBJ1-3, with 10 bases that match TRBD1. CDR1 GTSNPN and CDR2 SVGIG come from the germline V gene (reference sequence). The CDR3 sequence is 14 residues long. DNA of the CDR3: TGTGCTAGGACAGGGGGGATCTCTGGAAACACCATATATTTT. Amino acid sequence: CARTGGISGNTIYF.

The genes are TRBV7-8 and TRBJ2-5; D gene unclear. The CDR3 runs to 12 residues. Germline V gene data show CDR1 as SGHVS and CDR2 as FQNEAQ. Trimming shortened V by 1 base and J by 5 bases, and 5 bases separated the two germline ends. Here the CDR3 reads CASSLVQETQYF. CDR3 coding DNA: TGTGCCAGCAGCTTAGTTCAGGAGACCCAGTACTTC.

The chain recombines TRBV30 with TRBJ2-5, with TRBD1 identical over 7 bases. CDR3 size: 13 residues. Germline CDR1 GTSNPN, CDR2 SVGIG (reference sequence). V shed 5 bases, J shed 2 bases, and the junction held 5 bases outside the gene matches. CDR3 DNA: TGTGCCTGGGGACCGGGACAGCAAGAGACCCAGTACTTC. Translation gives CAWGPGQQETQYF. Full variable domain (remainder filled in from reference TRBV30 and TRBJ2-5): SQTIHQWPATLVQPVGSPLSLECTVEGTSNPNLYWYRQAAGRGLQLLFYSVGIGQISSEVPQNLSASRPQDRQFILSSKKLLLSDSGFYLCAWGPGQQETQYFGPGTRLLVL.

This chain uses TRBV5-4 with TRBJ2-7, with TRBD1 matching 7 bases. After removal of 0 bases from V and 2 bases from J, the junction contained 5 bases not matched to a gene. In germline, CDR1 is SGHNT, CDR2 YYREEE (reference sequence). The CDR3 has 15 residues. CDR3 region: CASSLAGDRTYEQYF. CDR3 DNA sequence: TGTGCCAGCAGCTTGGCCGGGGACAGAACCTACGAGCAGTACTTC. Supplemented by reference TRBV5-4 and TRBJ2-7, the full variable domain reads ETGVTQSPTHLIKTRGQQVTLRCSSQSGHNTVSWYQQALGQGPQFIFQYYREEENGRGNFPPRFSGLQFPNYSSELNVNALELDDSALYLCASSLAGDRTYEQYFGPGTRLTVT.

The V and J genes are TRBV6-5 and TRBJ1-5; D gene ambiguous. Trimming pared 6 bases from V and 3 bases from J, leaving 9 bases between. CDR1 MNHEY and CDR2 SVGAGI come from the germline V gene. The CDR3 has 13 residues. In DNA form, the CDR3 reads TGTGCCAGCAGAATCACTTTCAATCAGCCCCAGCATTTT. Translating gives CASRITFNQPQHF.

This sequence joins TRBV5-4 and TRBJ2-7; unclear D gene. The CDR3 sequence is 14 residues long. V dropped 4 bases and J dropped 0 bases, with 11 bases sitting between them. From germline, CDR1 is SGHNT and CDR2 YYREEE (reference sequence). The CDR3 DNA is TGTGCCAGCAGCCCCGAGGAGAGCTCCTACGAGCAGTACTTC. This codes for CASSPEESSYEQYF.

This CDR3 reads CASTRETSYNEQFF. The DNA of the CDR3 is TGTGCCAGCACGCGGGAGACCTCCTACAATGAGCAGTTCTTC. The chain joins TRBV9 to TRBJ2-1; TRBD2 matches at 7 bases. The ends lost 6 bases at V and 0 bases at J; junction bases unmatched: 3. The CDR3 length is 14 residues. The V gene's germline CDR1 is SGDLS and CDR2 YYNGEE.

This clone came up once. The chain carries TRBV25-1 and TRBJ1-2, with TRBD1 identical over 8 bases. CDR3 length: 17 amino acids. The V segment lost 2 bases and the J segment 0 bases; nucleotides outside the gene matches: 8. Germline V gene data show CDR1 as MGHDK and CDR2 as SYGVNS. The DNA of the CDR3 is TGTGCCAGCAGTGAAAAAGGGACAGGCGTTCCTAACTATGGCTACACCTTC. It is translated as CASSEKGTGVPNYGYTF.

The V and J genes are TRBV11-2 and TRBJ2-7, with 7 bases aligning to TRBD1. This CDR3 contains 12 residues. Germline trimming cut 4 bases from V and 7 bases from J; bases unmatched to any gene: 4. CDR1 and CDR2 from the germline V gene are SGHAT and FQNNGV. CDR3 sequence: CASSYTTGEQYF. CDR3 coding DNA: TGTGCCAGCAGCTACACGACAGGGGAGCAGTACTTC.

The chain combines TRBV15 with TRBJ1-1; 9 bases line up with TRBD1. With 5 bases clipped from V and 2 bases from J, the junction kept 6 bases outside the gene matches. The CDR3 is 15 amino acids. Germline V CDR1 and CDR2: LNHNV, YYDKDF (reference sequence). The CDR3 DNA reads TGTGCCACCAGCGACCGGACAGGGGATAACACTGAAGCTTTCTTT. This codes for CATSDRTGDNTEAFF.

The V and J genes are TRBV5-6 and TRBJ2-5, with 11 bases matching TRBD2. This CDR3 spans 16 amino acids. The germline CDR1 and CDR2 sequences are SGHDT and YYEEEE. V lost 4 bases and J lost 0; bases outside the gene matches: 5. CDR3 residues: CASSRLAGGDQETQYF. CDR3 sequence (DNA): TGTGCCAGCAGCCGGCTAGCGGGGGGCGACCAAGAGACCCAGTACTTC.

This chain joins TRBV9 and TRBJ1-1; the D gene is possibly TRBD1 (5 bases). CDR3 length: 14 residues. Germline V gene lookup returns CDR1 SGDLS and CDR2 YYNGEE. V lost 0 bases and J 8 bases, leaving 14 bases between the germline ends. Written as DNA, the CDR3 is TGTGCCAGCAGCGTAGGGCTCACAGGTCGCGAAGCTTTCTTT. It codes for CASSVGLTGREAFF.

This clone was seen a few times. This chain uses TRBV5-6 with TRBJ2-1, with no clear D. V lost 0 bases, J lost 2 bases, and 6 bases lay in between. The CDR3 consists of 14 residues. Germline V lookup: CDR1 SGHDT, CDR2 YYEEEE. The CDR3 DNA follows: TGTGCCAGCAGCTTGGGGCCAACCTACAATGAGCAGTTCTTC. Its translation is CASSLGPTYNEQFF. The variable domain in full, with the rest retrieved from reference TRBV5-6 and TRBJ2-1, is DAGVTQSPTHLIKTRGQQVTLRCSPKSGHDTVSWYQQALGQGPQFIFQYYEEEERQRGNFPDRFSGHQFPNYSSELNVNALLLGDSALYLCASSLGPTYNEQFFGPGTRLTVL.

This chain joins TRBV7-9 and TRBJ2-5; 12 bases line up with TRBD2. The length of the CDR3 is 15 residues. In germline, CDR1 is SEHNR, CDR2 FQNEAQ (reference sequence). V lost 5 bases and J lost 4; bases outside the gene matches: 5. CDR3 bases: TGTGCCAGCAGCGTCCTAGCGGGAGGGAGAGAGACCCAGTACTTC. This codes for CASSVLAGGRETQYF.

V usage is TRBV4-2 and J usage is TRBJ2-1, with 12 bases identical to TRBD2. Trimming removed 2 bases from V and 5 bases from J; junction bases left unmatched: 4. The length of the CDR3 is 16 residues. Germline V lookup: CDR1 LGHNA, CDR2 YNFKEQ. The CDR3 sequence: CASSQLASGRDNEQFF. CDR3 bases: TGTGCCAGCAGCCAACTGGCTAGCGGGAGGGACAATGAGCAGTTCTTC.

The chain employs TRBV6-5 and TRBJ1-4; no reliable D call. The CDR3 runs to 13 residues. Trimming pared 10 bases from V and 4 bases from J, leaving 13 bases between. CDR1 and CDR2 (germline): MNHEY, SVGAGI. CDR3 sequence (DNA): TGTGCCACCGGTCCTTTGTTTAATGAAAAACTGTTTTTT. Its translation is CATGPLFNEKLFF.

V usage is TRBV18 and J usage is TRBJ2-2, with a possible D match to TRBD1 (5 bases). V was shortened by 8 bases and J by 0 bases, with 13 bases between the two germline ends. The CDR3 length is 15 residues. Germline loops: CDR1 KGHSH, CDR2 LQKENI. In DNA, the CDR3 is TGTGCCAGCCGAGAGGCACAGGCGAACACCGGGGAGCTGTTTTTT. Translation: CASREAQANTGELFF.

The genes are TRBV6-6 and TRBJ2-3; tentatively, D is TRBD2 (6 bases). CDR1 is MNHNY and CDR2 is SVGAGI in the germline V gene (reference sequence). The ends were cut back, 2 bases at V and 0 bases at J, with 9 bases in the middle. CDR3 length: 15 amino acids. This CDR3 is CASSYSGSSTDTQYF. In DNA, the CDR3 is TGTGCCAGCAGTTACAGCGGGTCGAGCACAGATACGCAGTATTTT.